One TCR beta chain is described in this entry. Those enrolled, adults aged roughly 18 to 100 years, came from about 24 US areas. This entry comes from a study of blood T cell repertoires in COVID-19. Original processing methods: The authors estimated nucleated cell counts from reference gene primer amplification. Here immunoSEQ multiplex PCR was the method, and the copy in TCRdb shows in-frame clones only, minus some. D and trimming come from the DNA, and the V and J calls and clone size come from that table. The sample comprises a few hundred thousand clones, around 85% of which are singletons, and under 9.5% rests with the top ten. This TCR derives from a woman in her sixties who had recovered from COVID-19. Material for sequencing was PBMCs or T cells enriched from blood (not recorded which).

CDR3: CASSPTTSGGYNEQFF. The CDR3 DNA sequence: TGTGCCAGCTCACCAACCACTAGCGGGGGTTACAATGAGCAGTTCTTC. J is TRBJ2-1 and V is TRBV18; 11 positions match TRBD2. Germline trimming cut 2 bases from V and 4 bases from J; bases unmatched to any gene: 4. The CDR3 spans 16 residues. The germline V gene has CDR1 KGHSH and CDR2 LQKENI.